This TCR beta chain was found in a study of blood T cells in healthy people across ages (dated by TCRdb to 2013 to 2016). Some background on the complete study: Template switching captured roughly one uniquely barcoded TCR beta cDNA molecule per two T cells in model experiments. Age-related changes in TCR beta repertoire diversity were measured in the study by deep sequencing normalized with unique cDNA molecular identifiers. The donors were divided into four age groups: young (average 16 years), middle-aged (around 37), aged (approximately 62) and long-lived (more than 75). Two additional independent replicas of 1 million unique cDNA reads from the same blood draw were analyzed for two donors (one aged 18 to 30 and one aged 80 or older).

Donors were approximately 42 systemically healthy Caucasian individuals from Russia aged 6 to 90 years. Each donor gave about 9.7 milliliters of peripheral blood, drawn into EDTA-treated Vacutainer tubes. Ficoll-Paque density-gradient centrifugation was used to isolate PBMCs, with at least 7 million per sample. Total RNA was extracted from PBMCs with Trizol reagent, with at least 5.5 micrograms obtained per sample. For every donor, flow cytometry on a PBMC aliquot measured the percentage of naive CD45RAhigh/CD27high T cells. On the study overall, not on this receptor specifically: A strong correlation was found between observed TCR beta diversity and the percentage of naive T cells measured by flow cytometry. Since profiling was done on bulk unsorted PBMCs, naive and antigen-experienced compartments could not be conclusively compared. The CMV infection status of donors was not known, potentially confounding age-related changes in expanded clonotypes. Estimates of total diversity based on one million sequenced T cells were considered lower bounds and underestimates. Observed TCR beta diversity per million T cells fell roughly linearly with age, and a significant reduction was already apparent by age roughly 40. The long-lived group showed more naive CD4+ T cells, fewer expanded clones and increased TCR diversity than the aged group, suggesting age selection.

Library construction relied on 5' RACE. TCRdb shows the sequencer as Illumina HiSeq 2500. A second about 7 to 12 cycle PCR used a sample-barcoded 5' primer and a J-beta primer mix. A unique molecular identifier was introduced onto each TCR beta cDNA molecule by a template-switch 5' adaptor carrying 12 random nucleotides. At least 3 million CDR3-containing paired-end reads were obtained from each sample. First-strand cDNA synthesis was performed from all RNA using the Mint cDNA synthesis kit, with priming by a TRBC-specific oligonucleotide. All cDNA was treated with uracil-DNA glycosylase and then went through a first 18-cycle PCR with the universal primers M1SS and BC2_uni_R. Processing in the source paper ran as follows. For normalization, 1 million high-quality reads, each with a distinct molecular identifier, were randomly selected from each sample. Reads sharing molecular identifiers were discarded rather than binned into consensus sequences. CDR3 identification, clonotype clustering and error correction used MiTCR with a Q25 quality threshold and the strictest error-elimination algorithm. A nonparametric unseen species model with Euler transformation was used to estimate a lower bound on total TCR beta diversity. TCRdb's own reprocessing of the public reads used fastp at Q25 and MiXCR and kept productive beta chains. Here each entry gathers all rows of one CDR3 protein and keeps the most common genes and DNA. The V and J calls shown here were made by TCRdb, not taken from the authors' results. This sample has some 940,000 distinct CDR3 sequences in its table, and roughly 28% of those were observed once. The top ten hold 9.5% to 13% of the sample.

Only a few counts were recorded for this clonotype. What antigen it recognizes has not been identified. No per-base quality is available; no much larger clone lies one base away. The same data also contributed to another study, on T cells of mothers and their children. As noted in the second study: Nine systemically healthy Caucasian individuals, comprising three mothers and their six children, were included as donors. cDNA synthesis used all of the extracted RNA, with roughly 1.5 ug of RNA in each 15 ul reaction. Sample barcodes and 2-4 random nucleotides were added via the M1S primer in the second PCR. More than 9.5 million TCR beta CDR3 reads were obtained from each mother, and roughly 3 million reads were obtained from each child. TCR recombination output is similarly shaped by thymic selection in related and unrelated pairs, with a minor effect exerted by inherited differences. Normalized repertoire overlap was always slightly but never significantly higher in related than unrelated mother-child pairs. No persistent microchimeric T cell clones were found, with a detection sensitivity of approximately 100 clones per million clonotypes. In the study, deep NGS was used to compare the TCR beta repertoires of mothers and children, and features distinguishing related mother-child pairs from unrelated individuals were sought. Mothers averaged about 37 +/- 4 years of age and children averaged around 10 +/- 4 years. Libraries were sequenced on Illumina HiSeq 2000 with 100+100 nt paired-end reads after adapter ligation with NEBNext reagents. Mother and child libraries were prepared a month apart and sequenced in separate runs to prevent cross-contamination. For each donor, between about 500,000 and 2,000,000 distinct TCR beta clonotypes were identified. Naive TCR beta clonotypes were estimated from low-frequency clonotypes matched to each donor's FACS-determined naive share, without sorting.

This clonotype was sampled from a woman aged 40 to 49 in good health. Sequencing was carried out using blood.

CDR3 protein: CSARGGTGETQYF. The DNA sequence is as follows: TGCAGTGCTAGAGGGGGGACAGGGGAGACCCAGTACTTC. The sequence links TRBV20-1 to TRBJ2-5; 9 central nucleotides agree with TRBD1. Looking up the germline V gene (reference sequence) yields CDR1 DFQATT and CDR2 SNEGSKA. The CDR3, cysteine through phenylalanine, is 13 amino acids long. Only the CDR3 DNA stays, 39 bases, in frame from base 1. Here V drops 1 base and J drops 5 bases, and the junction holds 2 bases not matched to any gene.